Listed below are T cell receptor beta chains from one sample, sequenced in a study of blood T cell repertoires in COVID-19. The table came from immunoSEQ multiplex PCR; TCRdb's copy has only in-frame clones and leaves some out. The data contain 230,000 or so clones, 75% to 90% of them singletons. The sequenced sample consisted of PBMCs or T cells enriched from blood (not recorded which). The receptor set was obtained from a middle-aged woman with acute COVID-19. The CDR3 runs from the conserved cysteine through the conserved F or W. Fields, in order: D gene, J gene, clone size, V gene, CDR3 DNA, CDR3 protein. A D gene is named only where the DNA matches it firmly. Size tells how often a clone was seen (once, few, many) or the class of an expanded clone, and some rows leave it out.

TRBD1 TRBJ1-2 NA TRBV7-9 TGTGCCAGCAGCTCACAGGGGGCGGAGGGCTACACCTTC CASSSQGAEGYTF
TRBD1 TRBJ2-5 NA TRBV15 TGTGCCACCAGCACTACAGGGGATGGAAGGGAGACCCAGTACTTC CATSTTGDGRETQYF
NA TRBJ1-2 NA TRBV6-5 TGTGCCACGGGGAGGGATTCCGGCTACACCTTC CATGRDSGYTF
TRBD1 TRBJ1-6 NA TRBV6-5 TGTGCCAGCAGCGGGACAGGGCCGGGATCACCCCTCCACTTT CASSGTGPGSPLHF
TRBD1 TRBJ1-5 NA TRBV6-1 TGTGCCAGCAGTGAAGGTGTGACAGGGCCAAATCAGCCCCAGCATTTT CASSEGVTGPNQPQHF
TRBD1 TRBJ2-5 NA TRBV5-1 TGCGCCAGCAGCACAGGGGGTGTAGAGACCCAGTACTTC CASSTGGVETQYF
NA TRBJ2-3 NA TRBV10-1 TGCGCCAGCAGTGAAGGCAGGGGTCTCCTCCGATTCACAGATACGCAGTATTTT CASSEGRGLLRFTDTQYF
TRBD1 TRBJ1-6 NA TRBV6-6 TGTGCCAGTAGGGGACAGGATTATTCACCCCTCCACTTT CASRGQDYSPLHF
NA TRBJ2-5 NA TRBV19 TGTGCCAGTAGTATAGGGCAGCAAGAGACCCAGTACTTC CASSIGQQETQYF
NA TRBJ2-1 NA TRBV10-1 TGCGCCAGCAGTGTAGATTCCCGCTCCTACAATGAGCAGTTCTTC CASSVDSRSYNEQFF
NA TRBJ1-2 NA TRBV6-6 TGTGCCAGCAGAGCAAAGGAGGCAGGTCCCGGCTACACCTTC CASRAKEAGPGYTF
NA TRBJ2-2 NA TRBV9 TGTGCCAGCAGCGTTCTGCGGGGGCCGTTCGCGAACACCGGGGAGCTGTTTTTT CASSVLRGPFANTGELFF
NA TRBJ1-2 NA TRBV11-2 TGTGCCAGCAGCTTAGCTGTGCCCCGGCAGGGGAGAAACTATGGCTACACCTTC CASSLAVPRQGRNYGYTF
TRBD1 TRBJ1-4 NA TRBV2 TGTGCCAGCATTCCTGGACAGGCCAATAATGAAAAACTGTTTTTT CASIPGQANNEKLFF
NA TRBJ1-2 NA TRBV6-6 TGTGCCAGCAGTCTATCTCGGACTGCCTACTTACCAGGCGGAGGCTACACCTTC CASSLSRTAYLPGGGYTF
TRBD1 TRBJ1-1 NA TRBV3-1/TRBV3-2 TGTGCCAGCAGCCAAAGCGGACAGGGGCGAACTGAAGCTTTCTTT CASSQSGQGRTEAFF
NA TRBJ2-1 NA TRBV5-1 TGCGCCAGCAGCTCAGAGCTTCCCCGGCGGAGTGAGCAGTTCTTC CASSSELPRRSEQFF
NA TRBJ2-1 NA TRBV5-1 TGCGCCAGCAGCTTTGGACCCCCGACAGACAATGAGCAGTTCTTC CASSFGPPTDNEQFF
TRBD1 TRBJ1-2 once TRBV6-2/TRBV6-3 TGTGCCAGCAGTCCGACAGGGATGCGCGGCTACACCTTC CASSPTGMRGYTF
NA TRBJ2-2 once TRBV4-1 TGCGCCAGCAGCCCCGGAGGACTTTACACCGGGGAGCTGTTTTTT CASSPGGLYTGELFF
NA TRBJ1-2 NA TRBV7-6 TGTGCCAGCAGCGACGGGACTCCTGAAATTTATGGCTACACCTTC CASSDGTPEIYGYTF
NA TRBJ2-1 NA TRBV29-1 TGCAGCGTTGAAGGGAGTACCGGGACAAAGTACAATGAGCAGTTCTTC CSVEGSTGTKYNEQFF
TRBD1 TRBJ1-1 many TRBV4-3 TGCGCCAGCAGCCAAGACAGGGGGCATGTTCTCACTGAAGCTTTCTTT CASSQDRGHVLTEAFF
NA TRBJ2-1 NA TRBV7-2 TGTGCCAGCAGCTCCATGGGGGCGAAGGGGTTAGCTGAGCAGTTCTTC CASSSMGAKGLAEQFF
NA TRBJ1-1 NA TRBV29-1 TGCAGCGTTGAAGAGGTACAGAGCACTGAAGCTTTCTTT CSVEEVQSTEAFF
TRBD1 TRBJ1-2 NA TRBV19 TGTGCCAGTAGTCTCCACGACAGGGGGCATTATGGCTACACCTTC CASSLHDRGHYGYTF
TRBD1 TRBJ1-2 NA TRBV24-1 TGTGCCACCAGTGATGTGAATCCGGGACAGGGGATGTATGGCTACACCTTC CATSDVNPGQGMYGYTF
TRBD1 TRBJ2-7 few TRBV11-2 TGTGCCAGCAGCCTAAACAGGGGCCGCCCCTACGAGCAGTACTTC CASSLNRGRPYEQYF
TRBD1 TRBJ2-6 NA TRBV6-6 TGTGCCAGCAGTGGGACAGCTGGGGCCAACGTCCTGACTTTC CASSGTAGANVLTF
NA TRBJ2-3 few TRBV5-1 TGCGCCAGCAAGGCGGCGGCGGGAGATACGCAGTATTTT CASKAAAGDTQYF
TRBD2 TRBJ2-1 NA TRBV7-3 TGTGCCAGCAGCTCCAGGACTAGCGGGGGGGCCATCAATGAGCAGTTCTTC CASSSRTSGGAINEQFF
TRBD1 TRBJ1-6 NA TRBV5-4 TGTGCCAGCAGCTTCGGGACAGGGGATTCACCCCTCCACTTT CASSFGTGDSPLHF